These 30 T cell receptor beta chains originate from one sample sequenced in a study of cytomegalovirus exposure and HLA in healthy donors. Both 60 Vbeta primers and 13 Jbeta primers went into the PCR. Only in-frame clones appear in the TCRdb table, and some are missing; sequencing was by immunoSEQ multiplex PCR. Among 200,000 or so clones listed, around 79% were seen once. Sequencing was performed on PBMCs. Source of these receptors: a male donor in good health and CMV-seropositive.

V is TRBV7-2 and J is TRBJ1-1; D remains ambiguous. This CDR3 region has 14 residues. V lost 0 bases and J 4 bases, leaving 9 bases between the germline ends. CDR1 SGHTA and CDR2 FQGNSA come from the germline V gene. The CDR3 nucleotides are TGTGCCAGCAGCTTAGCTAGCGTATTCACTGAAGCTTTCTTT. Translated: CASSLASVFTEAFF.

The chain employs TRBV7-9 and TRBJ1-3, with D hard to call. Looked up from germline, CDR1 is SEHNR and CDR2 is FQNEAQ (reference sequence). The CDR3 is made up of 15 amino acids. Trimming left V 6 bases short and J 0 bases short, with 12 bases between. This chain's CDR3 is CASSLRVLSGNTIYF. The CDR3 nucleotides read TGTGCCAGCAGTCTGCGGGTCCTCTCTGGAAACACCATATATTTT.

The sample holds a few counts of this clone. The V gene is TRBV27, the J gene TRBJ2-1; TRBD2 matches 11 bases. This CDR3 is 15 amino acids long. With V trimmed by 5 bases and J by 5 bases, 5 bases remained unmatched. The germline gives CDR1 MNHEY, CDR2 SMNVEV (reference sequence). The CDR3 loop reads CASSVPSGRHNEQFF. The CDR3 coding sequence is TGTGCCAGCAGTGTTCCTAGCGGGAGGCACAATGAGCAGTTCTTC.

This chain links TRBV30 with TRBJ2-5; no firm D call. Germline-derived CDR1 and CDR2 are GTSNPN and SVGIG (reference sequence). The V end was cut by 1 base, the J end by 2 bases, with 8 bases between. The length of the CDR3 is 13 residues. CDR3 bases: TGTGCCTGGAGTGGGTATGAGCAAGAGACCCAGTACTTC. Translating gives CAWSGYEQETQYF.

The chain combines TRBV11-1 with TRBJ1-2; 7 bases line up with TRBD1. There are 15 residues in the CDR3. J was trimmed by 8 bases and V by 5 bases; bases with no gene match: 14. CDR1 and CDR2 from the germline V gene are SGHAT and FQDESV (reference sequence). The CDR3: CASSHGQVGTDGYTF. The DNA for the CDR3 is TGTGCCAGCAGCCACGGACAGGTCGGGACGGACGGCTACACCTTC. Full variable domain (missing parts from reference TRBV11-1 and TRBJ1-2): EAEVAQSPRYKITEKSQAVAFWCDPISGHATLYWYRQILGQGPELLVQFQDESVVDDSQLPKDRFSAERLKGVDSTLKIQPAELGDSAMYLCASSHGQVGTDGYTFGSGTRLTVV.

The rearrangement links TRBV7-3 to TRBJ2-7; D perhaps matches TRBD2 (6 bases). This CDR3 has 15 amino acids. Germline assignment: CDR1 SGHTA and CDR2 FQGTGA. The V and J ends lost 5 bases and 4 bases respectively, with 18 bases between them. This CDR3 reads CASSPQGGTLYEQYF. CDR3 DNA sequence: TGTGCCAGCAGCCCCCAGGGCGGGACCCTATACGAGCAGTACTTC. Combining the CDR3 with reference TRBV7-3 and TRBJ2-7 gives the whole variable domain GAGVSQTPSNKVTEKGKYVELRCDPISGHTALYWYRQSLGQGPEFLIYFQGTGAADDSGLPNDRFFAVRPEGSVSTLKIQRTERGDSAVYLCASSPQGGTLYEQYFGPGTRLTVT.

This sequence joins TRBV19 and TRBJ1-2; D gene unclear. The germline CDR1 and CDR2 sequences are LNHDA and SQIVND (reference sequence). The CDR3 contains 15 residues. The ends were cut back, 3 bases at V and 8 bases at J, with 19 bases in the middle. DNA for the CDR3: TGTGCCAGTAGTATCCCTGGGTTCGGGATTGGGGGCTACACCTTC. Amino acid sequence: CASSIPGFGIGGYTF.

The chain employs TRBV2 and TRBJ2-7; D is perhaps TRBD1 (5 bases). The CDR3 is 12 amino acids. The germline V gene has CDR1 SNHLY and CDR2 FYNNEI. Between the trimmed V and J ends, which lost 6 bases and 5 bases, there was a span of 11 bases. CDR3 in amino acids: CASRGRVDEQYF. Written as DNA, the CDR3 is TGTGCCAGCAGGGGCAGGGTGGACGAGCAGTACTTC. The whole variable domain, filled in from reference TRBV2 and TRBJ2-7, reads EPEVTQTPSHQVTQMGQEVILRCVPISNHLYFYWYRQILGQKVEFLVSFYNNEISEKSEIFDDQFSVERPDGSNFTLKIRSTKLEDSAMYFCASRGRVDEQYFGPGTRLTVT.

The chain combines TRBV19 with TRBJ2-4; no definite D call. CDR1 is LNHDA, CDR2 SQIVND, per germline (reference sequence). V shed 5 bases and J shed 0 bases, with 14 bases lying between them. The CDR3 consists of 16 residues. This CDR3 is CASSSVLTLAKNIQYF. Written as DNA, the CDR3 is TGTGCCAGTAGTTCCGTACTAACTTTAGCCAAAAACATTCAGTACTTC.

This clone was seen a handful of times. The chain carries TRBV19 and TRBJ2-5; D perhaps matches TRBD2 (7 bases). Germline loops: CDR1 LNHDA, CDR2 SQIVND (reference sequence). Trimming cost V 2 bases and J 5 bases, with 21 bases left between them. The CDR3 is 17 amino acids. Here the CDR3 DNA reads TGTGCCAGTAGTATAAGGGGGGACTACCTAAGCGAGGAGACCCAGTACTTC. It yields the protein CASSIRGDYLSEETQYF.

V is TRBV7-9 and J is TRBJ1-1; D not resolved. Germline V lookup: CDR1 SEHNR, CDR2 FQNEAQ (reference sequence). This CDR3 has 13 residues. V gave up 7 bases and J gave up 1 base, with 10 bases separating them. The CDR3 nucleotides are TGTGCCAGCATCTCCACGGGGAACACTGAAGCTTTCTTT. Protein sequence: CASISTGNTEAFF. Full variable domain (remainder filled in from reference TRBV7-9 and TRBJ1-1): DTGVSQNPRHKITKRGQNVTFRCDPISEHNRLYWYRQTLGQGPEFLTYFQNEAQLEKSRLLSDRFSAERPKGSFSTLEIQRTEQGDSAMYLCASISTGNTEAFFGQGTRLTVV.

The V and J genes are TRBV7-2 and TRBJ2-3; D uncertain. Germline assignment: CDR1 SGHTA and CDR2 FQGNSA. The CDR3 runs 14 residues. V shed 2 bases and J shed 2 bases, with 8 bases lying between them. CDR3 protein: CASSLLGDTDTQYF. In DNA, the CDR3 is TGTGCCAGCAGCTTACTGGGCGACACAGATACGCAGTATTTT.

V gene TRBV6-5 combines with J gene TRBJ2-5, with TRBD2 matching over 8 bases. Looked up from germline, CDR1 is MNHEY and CDR2 is SVGAGI. The CDR3 is made up of 13 amino acids. The V gene end was trimmed by 0 bases and the J gene end by 10 bases; junction bases not matched to a gene: 4. Here the CDR3 reads CASSYSPREGQYF. The DNA for the CDR3 is TGTGCCAGCAGTTACTCGCCCCGGGAGGGCCAGTACTTC.

This clone was recorded only once. This CDR3 reads CASQNRGGADTGELFF. The DNA for the CDR3 is TGTGCCAGCCAGAATCGCGGGGGGGCCGACACCGGGGAGCTGTTTTTT. This chain links TRBV27 with TRBJ2-2, with TRBD2 matching 9 bases. Germline V CDR1 and CDR2: MNHEY, SMNVEV (reference sequence). Trimming took 8 bases from V and 3 from J; bases not matched to a gene: 10. CDR3 length: 16 amino acids.

The chain couples TRBV11-2 to TRBJ1-2; TRBD1 agrees at 7 bases. The germline V gene has CDR1 SGHAT and CDR2 FQNNGV. Trimming at V came to 3 bases and at J to 2 bases, leaving 6 bases not matched to a gene. This CDR3 contains 15 residues. Written as DNA, the CDR3 is TGTGCCAGCAGCTTGCGGGACAGCGGAAACTATGGCTACACCTTC. Translation: CASSLRDSGNYGYTF.

This CDR3 reads CASSEGLAGSTDTQYF. The CDR3 DNA reads as TGTGCCAGCAGTGAGGGACTAGCGGGGTCCACAGATACGCAGTATTTT. The chain couples TRBV2 to TRBJ2-3; 13 positions match TRBD2. The CDR3 spans 16 residues. J gave up 2 bases and V 3 bases, and 2 bases lay outside the gene matches. From germline, CDR1 is SNHLY and CDR2 FYNNEI.

This clone was recorded a few times. The gene calls are TRBV5-6 and TRBJ2-3; tentative D call: TRBD1 (6 bases). There are 15 residues in the CDR3. Trimming cost V 0 bases and J 4 bases, with 12 bases left between them. Looked up from germline, CDR1 is SGHDT and CDR2 is YYEEEE. CDR3: CASSLGQGWADTQYF. The CDR3 coding sequence is TGTGCCAGCAGCTTGGGGCAGGGGTGGGCAGATACGCAGTATTTT.

The CDR3 DNA sequence: TGCGCCAGCAGGGGGGGGGAATCCTACAATGAGCAGTTCTTC. Amino acid sequence: CASRGGESYNEQFF. The chain is built from TRBV5-1 and TRBJ2-1; 7 bases fit TRBD2. The CDR3 is 14 residues long. Germline V lookup: CDR1 SGHRS, CDR2 YFSETQ. Trimming at V came to 5 bases and at J to 1 base, leaving 3 bases not matched to a gene.

The CDR3: CASQNPGSSYNEQFF. DNA of the CDR3: TGTGCCAGCCAAAATCCGGGATCCTCTTACAATGAGCAGTTCTTC. This chain links TRBV7-8 with TRBJ2-1; a possible D gene is TRBD2 (5 bases). The CDR3 spans 15 residues. Trimming took off 8 bases at V and 4 bases at J, with 18 bases between the two ends. The germline gives CDR1 SGHVS, CDR2 FQNEAQ.

J is TRBJ2-3 and V is TRBV6-5; tentatively, D is TRBD2 (5 bases). CDR1 and CDR2 (germline): MNHEY, SVGAGI. This CDR3 comprises 16 residues. The V end lost 0 bases, the J end lost 7 bases, and 17 bases lay between the germline ends. CDR3 bases: TGTGCCAGCAGTTACTCAAGACCCATAGGAGGCCATACGCAGTATTTT. Translated, it gives CASSYSRPIGGHTQYF.

This chain uses TRBV27 with TRBJ1-1; D might be TRBD1 (6 bases). CDR1 and CDR2 from the germline V gene are MNHEY and SMNVEV (reference sequence). V gave up 5 bases and J gave up 2 bases, with 15 bases separating them. The CDR3 is made up of 15 amino acids. The CDR3 DNA reads TGTGCCAGCAGTCCCTTTAGGACAGACAACACTGAAGCTTTCTTT. Protein: CASSPFRTDNTEAFF.

The chain has TRBV4-3 and TRBJ1-2; 12 positions agree with TRBD1. The germline V gene encodes CDR1 LGHNA and CDR2 YSLEER. With 4 bases clipped from V and 6 bases from J, the junction kept 6 bases outside the gene matches. The CDR3 spans 15 residues. CDR3 protein: CASSPPGQGAHGYTF. The CDR3 DNA reads as TGCGCCAGCAGCCCGCCGGGACAGGGGGCGCATGGCTACACCTTC.

This clone was observed once. The rearrangement joins TRBV9 to TRBJ1-6; D is possibly TRBD1 (6 bases). CDR3 length equals 16 residues. CDR1 SGDLS and CDR2 YYNGEE come from the germline V gene. Trimming shortened V by 0 bases and J by 9 bases, and 16 bases separated the two germline ends. The CDR3 nucleotides are TGTGCCAGCAGCGTAGCTGGCAGGGGTCGGGGTTCACCCCTCCACTTT. Encoded protein: CASSVAGRGRGSPLHF.

The gene calls are TRBV5-1 and TRBJ1-2; tentative D call: TRBD1 (5 bases). Germline V gene data show CDR1 as SGHRS and CDR2 as YFSETQ. The CDR3 spans 13 residues. V was trimmed by 0 bases and J by 5 bases, leaving 8 bases between them. CDR3 loop: CASSLGQLYGYTF. In DNA, the CDR3 is TGCGCCAGCAGCTTGGGACAGTTATATGGCTACACCTTC. Drawing the rest from reference TRBV5-1 and TRBJ1-2, the complete variable domain is KAGVTQTPRYLIKTRGQQVTLSCSPISGHRSVSWYQQTPGQGLQFLFEYFSETQRNKGNFPGRFSGRQFSNSRSEMNVSTLELGDSALYLCASSLGQLYGYTFGSGTRLTVV.

The V call is TRBV5-8, the J call TRBJ2-3; D gene uncertain. Germline-derived CDR1 and CDR2 are SGHTS and YDEGEE. CDR3 length: 14 amino acids. V was clipped by 0 bases and J by 2 bases, with 7 bases between them. The CDR3 DNA is TGTGCCAGCAGCTTGGCGGTCTTCACAGATACGCAGTATTTT. This codes for CASSLAVFTDTQYF.

The rearrangement links TRBV5-6 to TRBJ2-5, with 13 positions matching TRBD2. The CDR3 is made up of 15 amino acids. Germline lookup yields CDR1 SGHDT and CDR2 YYEEEE. V dropped 3 bases and J dropped 5; count of bases not matched to a gene: 4. The CDR3 sequence is CASSSGTSGVETQYF. The CDR3 region has the DNA TGTGCCAGCAGCTCGGGGACTAGCGGGGTGGAGACCCAGTACTTC.

The CDR3 loop reads CASSSQGEREAFF. DNA for the CDR3: TGTGCCAGCAGCTCACAGGGGGAACGTGAAGCTTTCTTT. This rearrangement joins TRBV7-2 to TRBJ1-1; TRBD1 matches 8 bases. V gave up 4 bases and J gave up 7 bases; unmatched junction bases: 5. CDR1 and CDR2 from the germline V gene are SGHTA and FQGNSA. This CDR3 comprises 13 residues.

V usage is TRBV15 and J usage is TRBJ1-4, with D maybe TRBD1 (5 bases). Trimming cost V 1 base and J 5 bases, with 8 bases left between them. The CDR3 covers 14 residues. Per germline, CDR1 LNHNV and CDR2 YYDKDF (reference sequence). In nucleotides, the CDR3 is TGTGCCACCAGCAGAGGACGGGGGAATGAAAAACTGTTTTTT. Protein sequence: CATSRGRGNEKLFF.

A note on this clone: At one of its ends the junction is not consistent with the germline gene, which may arise from a read error. The identical CDR3 is also encoded by other nucleotide sequences in the sample. The rearrangement links TRBV5-1 to TRBJ1-1, with D possibly TRBD1 on 6 matching bases. CDR3 length: 16 amino acids. CDR1 SGHRS and CDR2 YFSETQ come from the germline V gene. This chain's CDR3 is CASSPGQLLGGTEAFF. For the CDR3, the DNA is TGTGCCAGCAGCCCCGGACAGCTCCTCGGGGGGACTGAAGCTTTCTTT.

The rearrangement links TRBV7-2 to TRBJ2-7; D is perhaps TRBD1 (5 bases). The V end lost 8 bases, the J end lost 6 bases, and 14 bases lay between the germline ends. The germline V gene has CDR1 SGHTA and CDR2 FQGNSA. This CDR3 region has 12 residues. DNA of the CDR3: TGTGCCAGCTCCGGTACAGGAATCGAGCAGTACTTC. Amino acids: CASSGTGIEQYF.